These 23 T cell receptor beta chains came from one sample sequenced in a study of OX40 agonist ivuxolimab in advanced cancers. Library generation was performed with the immunoSEQ multiplex PCR assay. The table was pulled from immuneACCESS by TCRdb, which kept in-frame rearrangements only. Such tables lose some clones; where checked, under half of the loss comes from unresolved V genes, and the rest has no known cause. Here the sample has some 85,000 clones; 91% occur a single time. The top ten constitute about 1.7% of the sample. The specimen comprised CD4+ or CD8+ T cells sorted from blood, sampled in a trial of the OX40 agonist ivuxolimab. The source is an adult with an advanced solid tumor such as melanoma, head and neck, liver or kidney cancer.

In its sample, this clone was seen once. The rearrangement links TRBV9 to TRBJ2-1; possibly TRBD1 for D (6 bases). The CDR3 sequence is 15 residues long. CDR1 SGDLS and CDR2 YYNGEE come from the germline V gene. V was clipped by 0 bases and J by 3 bases, with 10 bases between them. CDR3 nucleotide sequence: TGTGCCAGCAGCGTAGTGGGGACAAGCTACAATGAGCAGTTCTTC. This encodes CASSVVGTSYNEQFF.

A few counts support this clone. The V and J genes are TRBV10-3 and TRBJ1-5; no firm D call. CDR1 is ENHRY and CDR2 is SYGVKD in the germline V gene. The CDR3 is 13 residues long. The V end lost 0 bases, the J end lost 10 bases, and 10 bases lay between the germline ends. The CDR3 sequence: CAISESLLRPQHF. DNA of the CDR3: TGTGCCATCAGTGAGTCGTTACTCCGACCCCAGCATTTT.

This clone has a single count. The rearrangement joins TRBV4-1 to TRBJ2-3, with D hard to call. This CDR3 spans 16 amino acids. CDR1 and CDR2 from the germline V gene are MGHRA and YSYEKL. V was pared by 0 bases and J by 0 bases, with 10 bases between. The CDR3 DNA sequence: TGCGCCAGCAGCCAAGAGACGGTAATAAGCACAGATACGCAGTATTTT. As protein: CASSQETVISTDTQYF.

V is TRBV28 and J is TRBJ2-7, with a weak D call TRBD1 (5 bases). The V and J ends lost 7 bases and 4 bases respectively, with 14 bases between them. CDR1 MDHEN and CDR2 SYDVKM come from the germline V gene. There are 13 residues in the CDR3. CDR3 residues: CASKEGAEYEQYF. In DNA form, the CDR3 reads TGTGCCAGCAAAGAAGGGGCGGAATACGAGCAGTACTTC.

V and J are TRBV9 and TRBJ2-5, with no clear D. This CDR3 spans 11 amino acids. Germline CDR1 and CDR2: SGDLS and YYNGEE. V was cut by 3 bases and J by 4 bases, with 4 bases left in between. The CDR3 sequence: CASSGGETQYF. The CDR3, as DNA: TGTGCCAGCAGCGGTGGAGAGACCCAGTACTTC.

The rearrangement links TRBV10-2 to TRBJ2-7; D may match TRBD1 or TRBD2 (6 bases each). The CDR3 has 14 residues. CDR1 and CDR2 (germline): WSHSY, SAAADI. The V and J ends lost 6 bases and 4 bases respectively, with 16 bases between them. In nucleotides, the CDR3 is TGCGCCAGCAGGCACGACAGGAGGGCGTACGAGCAGTACTTC. Protein sequence: CASRHDRRAYEQYF.

The rearrangement joins TRBV5-5 to TRBJ2-7, with D uncertain. This CDR3 is 12 amino acids long. Germline V gene sequence: CDR1 SGHKS, CDR2 YYEKEE (reference sequence). V was cut by 4 bases and J by 3 bases, with 8 bases left in between. The CDR3 DNA is TGTGCCAGCAGCCCGACCAACTACGAGCAGTACTTC. It codes for CASSPTNYEQYF. Looking up the rest from reference TRBV5-5 and TRBJ2-7 gives the full variable domain: DAGVTQSPTHLIKTRGQQVTLRCSPISGHKSVSWYQQVLGQGPQFIFQYYEKEERGRGNFPDRFSARQFPNYSSELNVNALLLGDSALYLCASSPTNYEQYFGPGTRLTVT.

The gene calls are TRBV10-3 and TRBJ2-7; D tentatively fits TRBD1 or TRBD2 (5 bases each). Germline V gives CDR1 ENHRY, CDR2 SYGVKD. V lost 5 bases and J lost 0, with 14 bases in between. The CDR3 runs 15 residues. The chain's CDR3 is CAISSGPRSSYEQYF. CDR3 nucleotide sequence: TGTGCCATCAGTTCGGGACCGAGAAGCTCCTACGAGCAGTACTTC.

J is TRBJ2-5 and V is TRBV7-6; D is undetermined. The V and J ends lost 2 bases and 2 bases respectively, with 0 bases between them. The CDR3 totals 11 residues. Germline CDR1 and CDR2: SGHVS and FNYEAQ. The CDR3 loop reads CASSLQETQYF. The CDR3 nucleotides are TGTGCCAGCAGCTTACAAGAGACCCAGTACTTC.

This clone was recorded once. CDR3 in DNA: TGTGCCTGGAGTGTACGCGGCAGGAGAGACCCTCAAAAAGCTTTCTTT. This gives the protein CAWSVRGRRDPQKAFF. The chain employs TRBV30 and TRBJ1-1; D is undetermined. The CDR3 is 16 residues long. In germline, CDR1 is GTSNPN, CDR2 SVGIG (reference sequence). V lost 0 bases and J lost 9, with 23 bases in between.

J is TRBJ2-4 and V is TRBV30, with unresolved D. CDR3 length: 14 amino acids. Germline V gene data show CDR1 as GTSNPN and CDR2 as SVGIG (reference sequence). V gave up 1 base and J gave up 1 base, with 8 bases separating them. The CDR3 nucleotides read TGTGCCTGGAGTGGAACTAACGCCAAAAACATTCAGTACTTC. This sequence encodes CAWSGTNAKNIQYF.

The V gene is TRBV28, the J gene TRBJ2-1; D not certain. Germline CDR1 is MDHEN and CDR2 is SYDVKM. V lost 4 bases and J lost 0, with 16 bases in between. This CDR3 is 17 amino acids long. The CDR3 protein is CASSSRVLRGSYNEQFF. The CDR3 bases are TGTGCCAGCAGTTCCCGCGTGCTTCGCGGCTCCTACAATGAGCAGTTCTTC.

This chain uses TRBV7-2 with TRBJ2-1; either TRBD1 or TRBD2 may fit D (5 bases each). Trimming shortened V by 1 base and J by 10 bases, and 11 bases separated the two germline ends. Germline V gives CDR1 SGHTA, CDR2 FQGNSA. The CDR3 contains 13 residues. CDR3: CASSLDWGGEQFF. The CDR3 bases are TGTGCCAGCAGCTTAGATTGGGGCGGGGAGCAGTTCTTC.

This clone was counted once. V is TRBV28 and J is TRBJ2-7, with D perhaps TRBD1 (5 bases). This CDR3 is built from 14 residues. Per the germline V gene, CDR1 is MDHEN and CDR2 is SYDVKM. The V and J ends lost 3 bases and 2 bases respectively, with 11 bases between them. The CDR3 DNA reads as TGTGCCAGCAGTTTTAAGGGGCTACCCTACGAGCAGTACTTC. Its translation: CASSFKGLPYEQYF.

This sequence joins TRBV28 and TRBJ1-2; 7 bases map to TRBD1. Trimming removed 2 bases from V and 8 bases from J; junction bases left unmatched: 2. The CDR3 consists of 12 residues. Per the germline V gene, CDR1 is MDHEN and CDR2 is SYDVKM. The CDR3 DNA reads as TGTGCCAGCAGTTTAACAGGGGCGGGCTACACCTTC. Encoded protein: CASSLTGAGYTF.

The chain carries TRBV5-1 and TRBJ2-4; maybe TRBD1 (7 bases). CDR1 is SGHRS and CDR2 is YFSETQ in the germline V gene. Trimming removed 8 bases at V and 0 bases at J, with 21 bases between. The CDR3 loop spans 17 amino acids. The CDR3 sequence is CASSPRGENLAKNIQYF. CDR3 sequence (DNA): TGCGCCAGTTCACCCAGGGGGGAAAACTTAGCCAAAAACATTCAGTACTTC. The full variable domain, its missing parts supplied by reference TRBV5-1 and TRBJ2-4, is KAGVTQTPRYLIKTRGQQVTLSCSPISGHRSVSWYQQTPGQGLQFLFEYFSETQRNKGNFPGRFSGRQFSNSRSEMNVSTLELGDSALYLCASSPRGENLAKNIQYFGAGTRLSVL.

This sequence joins TRBV6-1 and TRBJ2-3, with 7 bases that match TRBD2. After removal of 1 base from V and 5 bases from J, the junction contained 6 bases not matched to a gene. The CDR3 runs to 15 residues. Germline lookup yields CDR1 MNHNS and CDR2 SASEGT. This chain's CDR3 is CASSEGLANGDTQYF. The CDR3 nucleotides are TGTGCCAGCAGTGAAGGACTAGCAAACGGAGATACGCAGTATTTT.

The sample holds a few counts of this clone. The V gene is TRBV4-3, the J gene TRBJ1-1; D is undetermined. The CDR3 extends over 12 amino acids. The V and J ends lost 0 bases and 2 bases respectively, with 1 base between them. Germline V gives CDR1 LGHNA, CDR2 YSLEER. CDR3 nucleotides: TGCGCCAGCAGCCAAGATAACACTGAAGCTTTCTTT. It codes for CASSQDNTEAFF.

A single count supports this clone. V gene TRBV28 combines with J gene TRBJ2-2; D ambiguous. Germline loops: CDR1 MDHEN, CDR2 SYDVKM. V gave up 4 bases and J gave up 8 bases, with 29 bases separating them. This CDR3 is 19 amino acids long. CDR3 protein: CASSSMSGRQSPSRGELFF. In DNA form, the CDR3 reads TGTGCCAGCAGTTCTATGTCGGGCAGGCAATCTCCCTCGAGGGGGGAGCTGTTTTTT.

CDR3 loop: CASSPSGLVNNEQFF. DNA of the CDR3: TGTGCCAGCTCACCCTCGGGACTAGTTAACAATGAGCAGTTCTTC. V usage is TRBV18 and J usage is TRBJ2-1; 8 bases map to TRBD2. CDR3 size: 15 residues. With V trimmed by 3 bases and J by 5 bases, 6 bases remained unmatched. Germline CDR1 KGHSH, CDR2 LQKENI.

The rearrangement links TRBV7-9 to TRBJ2-7; D is perhaps TRBD1 (7 bases). The CDR3 contains 13 residues. The germline CDR1 and CDR2 sequences are SEHNR and FQNEAQ (reference sequence). The V gene lost 3 bases and the J gene lost 5 bases, with 11 bases spanning the gap. The CDR3: CASSFRGAHEQYF. CDR3 sequence (DNA): TGTGCCAGCAGCTTCAGGGGGGCCCACGAGCAGTACTTC.

This chain connects TRBV7-9 to TRBJ2-7, with 11 bases identical to TRBD2. CDR1 is SEHNR, CDR2 FQNEAQ, per germline (reference sequence). This CDR3 spans 15 amino acids. V shed 4 bases and J 6 bases; nucleotides not matched to a gene: 8. Here the CDR3 reads CASSSLAGGPGEQYF. CDR3 DNA sequence: TGTGCCAGCAGCTCCTTAGCGGGAGGGCCGGGCGAGCAGTACTTC.

V is TRBV7-9 and J is TRBJ2-3; 14 bases are shared with TRBD2. CDR1 SEHNR and CDR2 FQNEAQ come from the germline V gene (reference sequence). With 3 bases clipped from V and 6 bases from J, the junction kept 2 bases outside the gene matches. The CDR3 sequence is 15 residues long. The chain's CDR3 is CASSLTSGRGDTQYF. CDR3 sequence (DNA): TGTGCCAGCAGCTTGACTAGCGGGAGGGGGGATACGCAGTATTTT.